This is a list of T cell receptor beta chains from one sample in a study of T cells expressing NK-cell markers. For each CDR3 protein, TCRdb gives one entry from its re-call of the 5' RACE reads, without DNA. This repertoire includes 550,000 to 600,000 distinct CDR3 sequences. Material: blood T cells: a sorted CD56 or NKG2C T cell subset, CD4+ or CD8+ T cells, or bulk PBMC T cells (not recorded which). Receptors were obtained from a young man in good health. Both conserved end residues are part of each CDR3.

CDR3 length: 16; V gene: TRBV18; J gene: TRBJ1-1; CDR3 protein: CASSPTREGGWTEAFF
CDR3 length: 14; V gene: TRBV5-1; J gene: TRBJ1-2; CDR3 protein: CASSYRAGGYGYTF
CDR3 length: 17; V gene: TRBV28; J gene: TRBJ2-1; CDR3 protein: CASRLDRTAFSYNEQFF
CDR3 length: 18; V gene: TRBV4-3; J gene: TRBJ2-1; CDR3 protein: CASSQDGARAGENNEQFF
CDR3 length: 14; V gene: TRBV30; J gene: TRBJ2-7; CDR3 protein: CAWVPSGRAYEQYF
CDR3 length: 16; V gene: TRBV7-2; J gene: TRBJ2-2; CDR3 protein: CASSLRPGLYTGELFF
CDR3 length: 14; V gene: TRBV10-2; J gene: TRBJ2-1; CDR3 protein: CASSAGQGNNEQFF
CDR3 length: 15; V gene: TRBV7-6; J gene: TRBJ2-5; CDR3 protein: CASSQDGATSETQYF
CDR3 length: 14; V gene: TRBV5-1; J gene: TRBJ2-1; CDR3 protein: CASSSEEGANEQFF
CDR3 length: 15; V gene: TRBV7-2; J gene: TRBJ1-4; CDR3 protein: CASSLSQGASEKLFF